This TCR beta chain was found in a study of graft-versus-host responses after intestinal transplantation. Background on the study: Uniformly, recipients were administered anti-thymocyte globulin induction with subsequent tacrolimus and steroids for approximately three years. Study-wide points: Recipient-marrow GvH clones were detected, some having first appeared in ileum or blood.

Notes on this clone: Its target is not known.

This CDR3 has 16 residues. The germline V gene has CDR1 SGHRS and CDR2 YFSETQ. The V and J ends lost 4 bases and 2 bases, in that order; junction bases with no gene match: 12. TCRdb's copy holds only in-frame clones and misses some; the assay was immunoSEQ multiplex PCR. Found here are about 88,000 clones, around 93% of them singletons; the top ten hold approximately 0.2%. This TCR derives from a human donor who was the organ donor for an intestinal transplant. The sample consisted of unstimulated CD4+ T cells sorted from spleen or lymph node cells, taken before transplant. The chain employs TRBV5-1 and TRBJ2-7; 7 positions agree with TRBD1. The CDR3 DNA is TGCGCCAGCAGCCCCCGACCGGACAGGAGTACCTACGAGCAGTACTTC. This encodes CASSPRPDRSTYEQYF.